A selection of T cell receptor beta chains follows, all from one sample in a study of T cell repertoires in aging, cancer and after chemotherapy. TCRdb called the multiplex PCR reads again in MiXCR, with one record for every CDR3 protein. The sample has approximately 9,700 distinct CDR3 sequences, 37% seen once; the top ten hold 8% to 10%. Material: blood. These receptors came from a human donor in good health. CDR3s include the opening cysteine and the closing phenylalanine or tryptophan. A D gene is named only where the DNA matches it firmly. Clone size appears in some rows only: once, few, many, or a class for an expanded clone.

d_gene	v_gene	j_gene	abundance	CDR3nt	CDR3aa
TRBD2	TRBV5-6	TRBJ2-7	few	TGTGCCAGCAGCTTGGGGTTTACCGGGACTAGCGGGAGAGGGTTGCACGAGCAGTACTTC	CASSLGFTGTSGRGLHEQYF
NA	TRBV6-2/TRBV6-3	TRBJ2-4	few	TGTGCCAGCAGTTACCCCACAGGGACCCGAAACATTCAGTACTTC	CASSYPTGTRNIQYF
NA	TRBV6-1	TRBJ2-7	few	TGTGCCAGCCGCACTGCGGGACAGACCAGTTCCTACGAGCAGTACTTC	CASRTAGQTSSYEQYF
TRBD1	TRBV5-5	TRBJ2-7	medium-sized	TGTGCCAGCACCCTGCGAGAGGGGGCGACGAACGAGCAGTACTTC	CASTLREGATNEQYF
NA	TRBV6-5	TRBJ2-6	NA	TGTGCCAGCAGTTCCGGGCGGGTTGGGGCCAACGTCCTGACTTTC	CASSSGRVGANVLTF
TRBD1	TRBV29-1	TRBJ1-2	few	TGCAGCGTGGTGGACAGGGTGGATTTTGGCTACACCTTC	CSVVDRVDFGYTF
TRBD1	TRBV27	TRBJ1-1	NA	TGTGCCAGCAGTTTATCTGTAGCAGGGGGTTTTACAGCTTTCTTT	CASSLSVAGGFTAFF
TRBD2	TRBV29-1	TRBJ2-3	medium-sized	TGCAGCGTCTCGGGAACTCAGCGGGAGGGTGGCACAGATACGCAGTATTTT	CSVSGTQREGGTDTQYF
NA	TRBV19	TRBJ2-1	few	TGTGCCAGTAGTATAAGTTCCCTAGGCAATGAGCAGTTCTTC	CASSISSLGNEQFF
NA	TRBV7-9	TRBJ2-7	NA	TGTGCCAGCAGCTTAGGCGCGGGCCCCTACGAGCAGTACTTC	CASSLGAGPYEQYF
NA	TRBV6-5	TRBJ2-2	medium-sized	TGTGCCAGCAGCCTTGATACCGGGGAGCTGTTTTTT	CASSLDTGELFF
NA	TRBV12-3/TRBV12-4	TRBJ2-7	few	TGTGCCAGCAGTTTTGCAGGGAGCTACGAGCAGTACTTC	CASSFAGSYEQYF
NA	TRBV5-6	TRBJ2-1	NA	TGTGCCAGCAGCTTGCTAGGGGAAAGCTCCTACAATGAGCAGTTCTTC	CASSLLGESSYNEQFF
TRBD1	TRBV12-3/TRBV12-4	TRBJ2-1	few	TGTGCCAGCAGTTCGCACGACAGGGGGTTGAGCTCCTACAATGAGCAGTTCTTC	CASSSHDRGLSSYNEQFF
NA	TRBV15	TRBJ2-7	few	TGTGCCACCAGCAGAGATAGAGGCCGCGGCGAGCAGTACTTC	CATSRDRGRGEQYF
NA	TRBV27	TRBJ2-5	few	TGTGCCAGCAGTTCCTCCAAGAGAACCCAGTACTTC	CASSSSKRTQYF
NA	TRBV12-3/TRBV12-4	TRBJ2-1	few	TGTGCCAGCAGTTTAGGACTGAGCTCCTACAATGAGCAGTTCTTC	CASSLGLSSYNEQFF
NA	TRBV7-2	TRBJ2-3	NA	TGTGCCAGCAGCCCTAGTTGGGGGACAGATACGCAGTATTTT	CASSPSWGTDTQYF
NA	TRBV27	TRBJ2-3	NA	TGTGCCAGCAGTATACGACCGATCCCTAGCACAGATACGCAGTATTTT	CASSIRPIPSTDTQYF
TRBD1	TRBV19	TRBJ1-5	few	TGTGCCAGTAGTAAGGGACAGGGCCTCAATCAGCCCCAGCATTTT	CASSKGQGLNQPQHF
TRBD2	TRBV15	TRBJ2-1	NA	TGTGCCACCAGCAGAGGGGGAGGGTCCACCGGAAATGAGCAGTTCTTC	CATSRGGGSTGNEQFF
NA	TRBV7-2	TRBJ2-2	NA	TGTGCCAGCAGCGGCCGTGGAGGTCGCGGTTCTCCAATCACCGGGGAGCTGTTTTTT	CASSGRGGRGSPITGELFF
NA	TRBV10-3	TRBJ2-3	NA	TGTGCCAGCAGTCGAACTAGCCTCAGCACAGATACGCAGTATTTT	CASSRTSLSTDTQYF
NA	TRBV30	TRBJ1-3	NA	TGTGCCTGGAAGGTGGGGGCATCCGGAAACACCATATATTTT	CAWKVGASGNTIYF
NA	TRBV7-3	TRBJ2-5	NA	TGTGCCAGCAGCCCATCTAAGGGCGAGACCCAGTACTTC	CASSPSKGETQYF
TRBD1	TRBV6-5	TRBJ1-1	NA	TGTGCCAGCAGTTACTCGACGGTCGGGACAGCCGTTGGGAGGAACACTGAAGCTTTCTTT	CASSYSTVGTAVGRNTEAFF
NA	TRBV13	TRBJ2-7	NA	TGTGCCAGCAGCTTAGGACTTCTTGCTTACGAGCAGTACTTC	CASSLGLLAYEQYF
TRBD1	TRBV6-4	TRBJ2-3	large	TGTGCCAGCAGTGACACAGGGGGCACAGATACGCAGTATTTT	CASSDTGGTDTQYF
TRBD1	TRBV24-1	TRBJ2-3	NA	TGTGCCACCAGTGATGCCCAGGGGGCCGGCACAGATACGCAGTATTTT	CATSDAQGAGTDTQYF
NA	TRBV7-9	TRBJ2-2	few	TGTGCCAGCACCAGAGGGGACACCGGGGAGCTGTTTTTT	CASTRGDTGELFF
NA	TRBV24-1	TRBJ2-3	NA	TGTGCCAGCAGCATAACTAGCAGGAGGGCCGGAGATACGCAGTATTTT	CASSITSRRAGDTQYF
NA	TRBV7-9	TRBJ1-1	few	TGTACGTGCACTGAAGCTTTCTTT	CTCTEAFF
TRBD2	TRBV5-4	TRBJ2-1	NA	TGCGCCAGCAGCTTGCGGACTAGCGGGAGTAATGAGCAGTTCTTC	CASSLRTSGSNEQFF
NA	TRBV10-2	TRBJ1-2	NA	TGCGCCAGCAGCCCTGGTGAAACCGGGGGCTACACCTTC	CASSPGETGGYTF
NA	TRBV6-5	TRBJ1-2	NA	TGTGCCAGCAGTTACTCCCCGGGGAAGAGGGCCTATGGCTACACCTTC	CASSYSPGKRAYGYTF
NA	TRBV19	TRBJ2-5	medium-sized	TGTGCCAGTAGTATTTTCCCAGCAGGGCCGGAGACCCAGTACTTC	CASSIFPAGPETQYF
NA	TRBV6-4	TRBJ2-1	few	TGTGCCAGCAGTGACTCGATGATTCTACCCTACAATGAGCAGTTCTTC	CASSDSMILPYNEQFF
NA	TRBV7-6	TRBJ2-2	NA	TGTGCCAGCAGCTTAGTACAGAACACCGGGGAGCTGTTTTTT	CASSLVQNTGELFF
TRBD1	TRBV19	TRBJ1-4	medium-sized	TGTGCCAGTAGCAGGACAGGGACTAATGAAAAACTGTTTTTT	CASSRTGTNEKLFF
NA	TRBV29-1	TRBJ1-2	few	TGCAGCGTTGGGGCAGGGGCAAAAGTCGATGGCTACACCTTC	CSVGAGAKVDGYTF
NA	TRBV5-1	TRBJ2-1	NA	TGCGCCAGCAGCTTGTTCAATGAGCAGTTCTTC	CASSLFNEQFF
NA	TRBV7-9	TRBJ1-4	NA	TGTGCCAGCAGCTGGGGGGGCCAGACTAATGAAAAACTGTTTTTT	CASSWGGQTNEKLFF
NA	TRBV27	TRBJ2-5	few	TGTGCCAGCGGTCGTAGGGGTACCCAGGAGACCCAGTACTTC	CASGRRGTQETQYF
TRBD1	TRBV19	TRBJ1-4	NA	TGTGCCAGTAGTGACAGGGAATTGAATGAAAAACTGTTTTTT	CASSDRELNEKLFF
TRBD1	TRBV7-2	TRBJ2-5	few	TGTGCCAGCAGCATCTCCGGGACAGGGGGAAACCAGTACTTC	CASSISGTGGNQYF
TRBD2	TRBV27	TRBJ2-2	NA	TGTGCCAGCAGCCGAAGTTCGAGCAGGGAGGGGACCGGGGAGCTGTTTTTT	CASSRSSSREGTGELFF
NA	TRBV15	TRBJ1-1	NA	TGTGCCACCAGCAGCATACAGGGTCGGAACACTAAAGCTTTCTTT	CATSSIQGRNTKAFF
TRBD2	TRBV20-1	TRBJ2-1	NA	TGCAGTGCCCCCCCGACCCTGGGGCGGGGGACACCGGGACTAGCGGGAAATGAGCAGTTCTTC	CSAPPTLGRGTPGLAGNEQFF